Sequencing of this T cell receptor (beta chain) was carried out in a study of PD-1 blockade in classical Hodgkin lymphoma. About the research overall: The study gave patients nivolumab 3 mg/kg intravenously every 2 weeks.

Time point denoted: cycle 4 day 1 (C4D1), after 5 to 7 weeks of nivolumab. There was relapse after autologous stem cell transplantation in every patient, and there was variation in brentuximab vedotin exposure. Profiled with immunoSEQ multiplex PCR; TCRdb holds only in-frame clones, not every one. The table records some 27,000 clones, around 80% of them present only once. The table lists this clone with a count of one. No antigen is known for it. Study-wide points: Before treatment, TCR diversity in newly diagnosed patients was reportedly lower than in healthy donors. With CD4+ cells, TCR diversity rose significantly by C4D1, but not with CD8+ cells. Baseline diversity in complete responders resembled that of newly diagnosed patients.

With 3 bases removed from V and 3 bases from J, the gap between germline ends came to 8 bases. CDR1 is LNHDA, CDR2 SQIVND, per germline (reference sequence). The CDR3 extends over 14 amino acids. The sample was peripheral blood mononuclear cells (PBMCs), taken before the fourth cycle of nivolumab. V gene TRBV19 combines with J gene TRBJ2-2, with a weak D call TRBD1 (6 bases). The clonotype was recovered from a human donor with classical Hodgkin lymphoma. CDR3 nucleotide sequence: TGTGCCAGTAGTATGACAGGTTACACCGGGGAGCTGTTTTTT. It is translated as CASSMTGYTGELFF.